The present T cell receptor (beta chain) was sequenced within a study of blood T cell repertoires in COVID-19. About the study: Sites across the United States, Italy and Spain contributed samples from acute and convalescent COVID-19.

This clone was seen a single time. The V end was cut by 2 bases, the J end by 3 bases, with 15 bases between. The CDR3 totals 16 residues. Germline V CDR1 and CDR2: LGHDT, YNNKEL (reference sequence). TCRdb's table, derived via immunoSEQ multiplex PCR, lists solely in-frame clones and lacks some. The sample records more than 45,000 clones, roughly 87% being singletons. Sample: peripheral blood. The rearrangement uses TRBV3-1 (or the pseudogene TRBV3-2) and TRBJ2-3; tentative D call: TRBD2 (7 bases). The sequence came from a human donor with active COVID-19. The donor label of this sample is uncertain. CDR3 amino acids: CASSQRGGEGTDTQYF. Here the CDR3 DNA reads TGTGCCAGCAGCCAACGAGGGGGGGAGGGTACAGATACGCAGTATTTT.